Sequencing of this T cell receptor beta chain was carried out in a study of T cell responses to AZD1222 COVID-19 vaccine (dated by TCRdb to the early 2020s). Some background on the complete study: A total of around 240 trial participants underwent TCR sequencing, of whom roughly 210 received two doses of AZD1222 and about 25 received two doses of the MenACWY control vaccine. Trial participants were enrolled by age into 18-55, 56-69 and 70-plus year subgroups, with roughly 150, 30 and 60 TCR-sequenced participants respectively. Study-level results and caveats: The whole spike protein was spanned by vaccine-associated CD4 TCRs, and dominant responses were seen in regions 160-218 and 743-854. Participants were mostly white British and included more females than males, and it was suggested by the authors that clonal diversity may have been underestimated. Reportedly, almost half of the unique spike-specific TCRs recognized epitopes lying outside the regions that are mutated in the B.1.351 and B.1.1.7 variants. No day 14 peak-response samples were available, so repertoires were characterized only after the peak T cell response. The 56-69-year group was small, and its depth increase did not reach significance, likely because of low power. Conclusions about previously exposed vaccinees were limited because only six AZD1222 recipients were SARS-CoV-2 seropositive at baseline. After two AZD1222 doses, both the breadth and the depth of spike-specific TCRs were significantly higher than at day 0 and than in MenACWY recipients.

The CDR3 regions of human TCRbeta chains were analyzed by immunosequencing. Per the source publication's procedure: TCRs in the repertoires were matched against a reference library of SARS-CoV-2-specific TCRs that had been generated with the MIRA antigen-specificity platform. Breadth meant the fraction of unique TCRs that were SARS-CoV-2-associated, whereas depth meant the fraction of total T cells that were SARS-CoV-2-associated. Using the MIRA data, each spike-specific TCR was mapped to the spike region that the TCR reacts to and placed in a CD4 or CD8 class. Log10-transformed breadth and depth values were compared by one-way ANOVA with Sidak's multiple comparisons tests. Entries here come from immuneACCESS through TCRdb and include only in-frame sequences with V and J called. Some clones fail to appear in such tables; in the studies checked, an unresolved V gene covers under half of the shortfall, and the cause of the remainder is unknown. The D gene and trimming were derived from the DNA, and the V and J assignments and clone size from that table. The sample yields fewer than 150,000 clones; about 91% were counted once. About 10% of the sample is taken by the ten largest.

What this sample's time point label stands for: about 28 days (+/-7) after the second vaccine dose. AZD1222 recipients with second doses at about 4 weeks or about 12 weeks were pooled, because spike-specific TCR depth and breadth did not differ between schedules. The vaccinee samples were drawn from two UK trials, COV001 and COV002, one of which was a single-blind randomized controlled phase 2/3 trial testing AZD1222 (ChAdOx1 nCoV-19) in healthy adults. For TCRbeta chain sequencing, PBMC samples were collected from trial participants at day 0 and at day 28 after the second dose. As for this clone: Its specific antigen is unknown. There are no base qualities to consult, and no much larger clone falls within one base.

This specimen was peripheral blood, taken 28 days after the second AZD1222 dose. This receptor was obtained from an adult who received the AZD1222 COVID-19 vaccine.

The CDR3 corresponds to CASSPIGTAQETQYF. The DNA sequence is TGTGCCAGTAGTCCCATAGGGACAGCACAAGAGACCCAGTACTTC. The V and J segments used are TRBV19 and TRBJ2-5; 7 of the junction bases match TRBD1. After removal of 5 bases from V and 2 bases from J, the junction retains 8 bases not matched to a gene. The CDR3 measures 15 amino acids from cysteine to phenylalanine. Only the CDR3 DNA stays, 45 bases, in frame from base 1. According to the germline V gene (reference sequence), CDR1 reads LNHDA and CDR2 reads SQIVND.